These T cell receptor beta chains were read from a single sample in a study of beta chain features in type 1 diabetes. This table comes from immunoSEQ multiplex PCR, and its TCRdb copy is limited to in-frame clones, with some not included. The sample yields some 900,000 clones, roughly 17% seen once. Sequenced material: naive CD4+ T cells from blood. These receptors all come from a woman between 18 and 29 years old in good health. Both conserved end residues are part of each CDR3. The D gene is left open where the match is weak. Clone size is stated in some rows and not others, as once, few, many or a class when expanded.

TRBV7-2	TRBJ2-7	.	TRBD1	TGTGCCAGCAGCGCAAACCCGACAGGGGCCTACGAGCAGTACTTC	CASSANPTGAYEQYF
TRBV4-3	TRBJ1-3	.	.	TGCGCCAGCAGCCAAGGGCAGAGCTCTGGAAACACCATATATTTT	CASSQGQSSGNTIYF
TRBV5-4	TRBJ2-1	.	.	TGTGCCAGCAGCTTGGAATCGTACAATGAGCAGTTCTTC	CASSLESYNEQFF
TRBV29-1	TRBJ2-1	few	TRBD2	TGCAGCGTCGACCGGCTTAGCGGGAGGGCCCCGAATGAGCAGTTCTTC	CSVDRLSGRAPNEQFF
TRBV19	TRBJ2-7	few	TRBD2	TGTGCCAGTAGATCGACAATAGCGGGAGGGTTGACAAACGAGCAGTACTTC	CASRSTIAGGLTNEQYF
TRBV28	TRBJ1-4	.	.	TGTGCCAGCAGCTCCCTGGGGGGTGAAAAACTGTTTTTT	CASSSLGGEKLFF
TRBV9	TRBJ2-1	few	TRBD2	TGTGCCAGCAGCGTAGGGGCTAGCGGGAGTAGGAATGAGCAGTTCTTC	CASSVGASGSRNEQFF
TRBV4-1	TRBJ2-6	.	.	TGCGCCAGCAGCCAAGTCCCCCCCAGGGGAGCCTCTGGGGCCAACGTCCTGACTTTC	CASSQVPPRGASGANVLTF
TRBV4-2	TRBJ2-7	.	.	TGTGCCAGCAGCCAAGAAAGGGAATCTATCTACGAGCAGTACTTC	CASSQERESIYEQYF
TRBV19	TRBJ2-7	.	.	TGTGCCAGTAGTATGGGGCCGGACCCATACGAGCAGTACTTC	CASSMGPDPYEQYF
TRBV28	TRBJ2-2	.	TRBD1	TGTGCCAGCAAAGGACAGGGTTTTCGGGCCGGGGAGCTGTTTTTT	CASKGQGFRAGELFF
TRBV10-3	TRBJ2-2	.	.	TGTGCCATCAGGCCTACTAGCATCCCGGCGGGGGAGCTGTTTTTT	CAIRPTSIPAGELFF
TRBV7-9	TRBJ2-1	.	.	TGTGCCAGCCTTAAAAGCTCCTACAATGAGCAGTTCTTC	CASLKSSYNEQFF
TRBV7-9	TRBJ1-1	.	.	TGTGCCAGCAGCTTAAGAGGTCATGGGCAGAGCCAACCTGAAGCTTTCTTT	CASSLRGHGQSQPEAFF
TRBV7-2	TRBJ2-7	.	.	TGTGCCAGCAGCTCCATGTACGAGCAGTACTTC	CASSSMYEQYF
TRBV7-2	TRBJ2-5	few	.	TGTGCCAGCAGCTTAGCTCCGAGGCTAGCTGGGACCCAGTACTTC	CASSLAPRLAGTQYF
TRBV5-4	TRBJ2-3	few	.	TGTGCCAGCAGGCCCGACCCGGCTGTACCAGATACGCAGTATTTT	CASRPDPAVPDTQYF
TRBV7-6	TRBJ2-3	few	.	TGTGCCAGCAGCCCAGACAGGAGCACAGATACGCAGTATTTT	CASSPDRSTDTQYF
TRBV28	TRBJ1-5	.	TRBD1	TGTGCCAGCAGACCACAGGGGGATCAGCCCCAGCATTTT	CASRPQGDQPQHF
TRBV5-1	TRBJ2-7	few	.	TGCGCCAGCAGCTCACGACAGGGAGGGTACGAGCAGTACTTC	CASSSRQGGYEQYF
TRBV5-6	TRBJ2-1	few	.	TGTGCCAGCAGCTTGGCCATTAATGAGCAGTTCTTC	CASSLAINEQFF
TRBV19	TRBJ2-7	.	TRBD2	TGTGCCACATCCGGGACTAAGAGCTCCTACGAGCAGTACTTC	CATSGTKSSYEQYF
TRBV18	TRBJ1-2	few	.	TGTGCCAGCTCACCACCTAATAGGGAGAACTATGGCTACACCTTC	CASSPPNRENYGYTF
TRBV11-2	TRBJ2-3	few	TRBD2	TGTGCCAGCAGCGCGAGAGCGAGACTAGCGGTCACAGATACGCAGTATTTT	CASSARARLAVTDTQYF
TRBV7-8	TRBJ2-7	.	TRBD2	TGTGCCAGCAGCTTAGGAAGACTAGCGGGAGTGACAACCTACGAGCAGTACTTC	CASSLGRLAGVTTYEQYF
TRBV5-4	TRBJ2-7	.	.	TGTGCCAGCAGCTGGGACCGAAGCTACGAGCAGTACTTC	CASSWDRSYEQYF
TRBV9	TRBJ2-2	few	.	TGTGCCAGCAGACAGGAAGCGAACACCGGGGAGCTGTTTTTT	CASRQEANTGELFF